This TCR beta chain is from a study of blood T cell repertoires in COVID-19. Turning to the study itself: Material from acute and convalescent COVID-19 was sourced from the United States, Italy and Spain. Sources were T cells, B-cell-depleted T cells, or PBMCs; the material itself was cDNA or gDNA.

A Seattle source enrolled patients during active infection and followed them longitudinally. Trimming took 7 bases from V and 8 from J; bases not matched to a gene: 12. CDR3 length: 15 residues. CDR1 MNHEY and CDR2 SVGAGI come from the germline V gene. Per the original methods: Estimated nucleated cell counts came from reference gene primer amplification. The protocol was immunoSEQ multiplex PCR, while the TCRdb copy is restricted to in-frame clones and leaves out a portion. For V, J and clone size, that table is used; D and trimming come from the DNA. The sample has approximately 350,000 clones, about 90% seen once; the top ten hold around 3%.

The sequenced sample consisted of peripheral blood. V and J are TRBV6-5 and TRBJ2-1; the match to TRBD2 covers 9 bases. This clonotype originated in a woman aged 25 to 39 with COVID-19, enrolled during active disease. This chain's CDR3 is CASIKRAGGLDEQFF. CDR3 bases: TGTGCCAGCATCAAGAGGGCGGGAGGGCTCGATGAGCAGTTCTTC.